This TCR beta chain was captured by sequencing in a study of T cell responses to AZD1222 COVID-19 vaccine. Study results and limitations: Spike as a whole was targeted by vaccine-associated CD4 TCRs, dominant at 160-218 and 743-854. Most donors were white British and more were female, and clonal diversity was possibly underestimated. Nearly half of unique spike-specific TCRs reportedly avoided B.1.351 and B.1.1.7 mutated regions.

Clones were read by immunoSEQ multiplex PCR, and TCRdb kept only the in-frame ones, dropping some. Here the sample spans about 160,000 clones, 90% to 95% being singletons. The germline V gene has CDR1 SGHDN and CDR2 FVKESK. Deletions cut 0 bases from V and 10 bases from J, with 7 bases between. The CDR3 has 12 residues. This clone was counted only a few times. Its target is not known. The starting material was peripheral blood, obtained on day 0 of MenACWY control vaccination. The sequence came from an adult in good health. The V gene is TRBV14, the J gene TRBJ1-3; no clear D gene. CDR3 amino acids: CASSQEYRTIYF. For the CDR3, the DNA is TGTGCCAGCAGCCAAGAATACAGAACCATATATTTT.